A selection of T cell receptor beta chains follows, all from one sample in a study of cytomegalovirus exposure and HLA in healthy donors. Assay used: immunoSEQ multiplex PCR; TCRdb lists only in-frame clones, some missing. The profile covers around 300,000 clones, with approximately 84% appearing a single time and 2% to 2.5% taken by the ten largest. Sequenced: PBMCs. These receptors came from a woman aged 40 to 49 in good health and CMV-seropositive. Each CDR3 is given without its conserved first and last residue.

j_call: TRBJ1-2; cdr3_length: 10; v_call: TRBV29-1; cdr3_aa: SGTGLNYGYT
j_call: TRBJ1-2; cdr3_length: 15; v_call: TRBV30; cdr3_aa: AWTRGGQGEGVRGYT
j_call: TRBJ2-5; cdr3_length: 11; v_call: TRBV27; cdr3_aa: ASSPSFGLPQY
j_call: TRBJ1-2; cdr3_length: 13; v_call: TRBV5-1; cdr3_aa: ASSLGQSGLYGYT
j_call: TRBJ2-2; cdr3_length: 13; v_call: TRBV7-9; cdr3_aa: ASSSGLAETGELF
j_call: TRBJ2-1; cdr3_length: 14; v_call: TRBV27; cdr3_aa: ASSSAGTGSHNEQF
j_call: TRBJ2-2; cdr3_length: 12; v_call: TRBV2; cdr3_aa: ASSGRGATGELF
j_call: TRBJ2-1; cdr3_length: 13; v_call: TRBV4-2; cdr3_aa: ASSQASGRAVEQF
j_call: TRBJ2-1; cdr3_length: 13; v_call: TRBV6-4; cdr3_aa: ASSDVGGPYNEQF
j_call: TRBJ1-6; cdr3_length: 12; v_call: TRBV10-3; cdr3_aa: AISRDRGWSPLH
j_call: TRBJ1-2; cdr3_length: 11; v_call: TRBV19; cdr3_aa: AARGQGAVGYT
j_call: TRBJ1-2; cdr3_length: 13; v_call: TRBV11-3; cdr3_aa: ASSPSSGGIYGYT
j_call: TRBJ2-2; cdr3_length: 15; v_call: TRBV5-1; cdr3_aa: ASSSPPDRVETGELF
j_call: TRBJ2-1; cdr3_length: 14; v_call: TRBV5-1; cdr3_aa: ASSLVRTVSYNEQF
j_call: TRBJ2-7; cdr3_length: 12; v_call: TRBV7-9; cdr3_aa: ASSSPGGSYEQY
j_call: TRBJ1-3; cdr3_length: 13; v_call: TRBV6-1; cdr3_aa: ASRGSNRAGNTIY
j_call: TRBJ2-2; cdr3_length: 13; v_call: TRBV6-5; cdr3_aa: ASRNRDTNTGELF
j_call: TRBJ2-7; cdr3_length: 13; v_call: TRBV7-2; cdr3_aa: ASSSQQGLLYEQY
j_call: TRBJ2-3; cdr3_length: 14; v_call: TRBV19; cdr3_aa: ASSIGLAGGRGTQY
j_call: TRBJ1-1; cdr3_length: 13; v_call: TRBV7-9; cdr3_aa: ASSARQGMNTEAF
j_call: TRBJ1-4; cdr3_length: 12; v_call: TRBV5-1; cdr3_aa: ASSPDRPNEKLF
j_call: .; cdr3_length: 13; v_call: TRBV7-8; cdr3_aa: ASSFRGDRFGEQY
j_call: TRBJ2-7; cdr3_length: 13; v_call: TRBV6-1; cdr3_aa: ASSEVSGNYYEQY
j_call: TRBJ1-5; cdr3_length: 12; v_call: TRBV5-1; cdr3_aa: ASSLGGLSQPQH
j_call: TRBJ1-2; cdr3_length: 14; v_call: TRBV28; cdr3_aa: ASSLGGTPANYGYT
j_call: TRBJ2-6; cdr3_length: 13; v_call: TRBV25-1; cdr3_aa: ASSPGGAGANVLT
j_call: TRBJ1-6; cdr3_length: 16; v_call: TRBV2; cdr3_aa: ASSRAGDRYSYNSPLH
j_call: TRBJ2-7; cdr3_length: 13; v_call: TRBV4-2; cdr3_aa: ASSQGAGGNYEQY
j_call: TRBJ1-1; cdr3_length: 11; v_call: TRBV19; cdr3_aa: ASSQILFTEAF
j_call: TRBJ2-7; cdr3_length: 13; v_call: TRBV5-4; cdr3_aa: ASSLPGVAGYEQY
j_call: TRBJ2-7; cdr3_length: 13; v_call: TRBV18; cdr3_aa: ASSRPGQGVSEQY
j_call: TRBJ1-5; cdr3_length: 10; v_call: TRBV7-8; cdr3_aa: ASSFVQGPQH
j_call: TRBJ2-1; cdr3_length: 11; v_call: TRBV11-3; cdr3_aa: ASSRLEANEQF
j_call: TRBJ2-2; cdr3_length: 12; v_call: TRBV6-5; cdr3_aa: ASRTDLGAGELF
j_call: TRBJ1-2; cdr3_length: 10; v_call: TRBV7-2; cdr3_aa: ASSLGGRGYT
j_call: TRBJ2-5; cdr3_length: 9; v_call: TRBV11-2; cdr3_aa: ASSLSETQY
j_call: TRBJ2-3; cdr3_length: 13; v_call: TRBV7-9; cdr3_aa: ASSPRDSITDTQY